Below, one TCR beta chain is given with its context. The template used for profiling TCR beta VDJ and CDR3 was genomic DNA. MiXCR, run by TCRdb on the reads, gives a single entry per CDR3 protein. The table lists some 220,000 distinct CDR3 sequences, 34% of them singletons. These data belong to a study of CD8+CD57+ T cells in acquired aplastic anemia. Trimming took 8 bases from V and 7 from J; bases not matched to a gene: 8. The germline CDR1 and CDR2 sequences are SQVTM and ANQGSEA. This CDR3 contains 13 residues. The sequence was obtained from a human donor in good health, serving as a control. Sequences were obtained from sorted CD4+, CD8+, or CD8+CD57+ T cells (not recorded which) from PBMCs. The chain links TRBV29-1 to TRBJ1-6; TRBD1 agrees at 7 bases. DNA of the CDR3: TGCAGCACAAGGACAGGCGAGAATTCACCCCTCCACTTT. Its translation is CSTRTGENSPLHF. Combining the CDR3 with reference TRBV29-1 and TRBJ1-6 gives the whole variable domain SAVISQKPSRDICQRGTSLTIQCQVDSQVTMMFWYRQQPGQSLTLIATANQGSEATYESGFVIDKFPISRPNLTFSTLTVSNMSPEDSSIYLCSTRTGENSPLHFGNGTRLTVT.